This section outlines one T cell receptor beta chain sequence together with its context. Its antigen is undetermined. Template switching by 5'RACE produced TCR cDNA, adding a universal primer site and UMIs. TCRdb reprocessed the 5' RACE reads with MiXCR, giving one entry per CDR3 protein. The repertoire has 340,000 or so distinct CDR3 sequences, under 15% of them found once; the top ten carry 3% to 4%. These data originate in a study of T cells after yellow fever vaccination. Study-level points and caveats: Shared CD4/CD8 clonotypes were a small share, likely from convergent recombination. Reappearance after the booster was observed for most primary-vaccination clones (roughly 97% CD4, around 90% CD8). FACS-sorted repertoires might harbor abundant contaminating clonotypes from the bulk population.

The length of the CDR3 is 14 residues. Trimming removed 7 bases from V and 4 bases from J; junction bases left unmatched: 6. The germline V gene has CDR1 ENHRY and CDR2 SYGVKD. This TCR derives from a man aged 18 to 29 who received the YFV17D yellow fever vaccine. The starting material was CD4+ T cells sorted from PBMCs, obtained 15 days after the yellow fever booster vaccination. The chain employs TRBV10-3 and TRBJ2-3, with TRBD1 identical over 9 bases. The CDR3 protein is CAINTGGASDTQYF. Written as DNA, the CDR3 is TGTGCCATCAACACAGGGGGCGCATCAGATACGCAGTATTTT.